A single TCR beta chain is shown here with its context. V shed 6 bases and J shed 4 bases, with 13 bases lying between them. The CDR3 runs 13 residues. Germline V gene data show CDR1 as MNHEY and CDR2 as SMNVEV (reference sequence). This sample stems from a study of PD-1 blockade in mismatch repair-deficient tumors. Some clones are missing from TCRdb's copy, which holds only in-frame ones; the method was immunoSEQ multiplex PCR. The repertoire holds around 120,000 clones, roughly 90% seen once, with about 10% in the top ten. V and J are TRBV27 and TRBJ2-7; D possibly uses TRBD1 or TRBD2 (5 bases each). This TCR came from an adult with mismatch repair-deficient cancer. Here the sequenced sample was peripheral blood, taken 72 weeks after starting pembrolizumab. CDR3 bases: TGTGCCAGCAGATTGTCTGGGGGTTACGAGCAGTACTTC. Protein sequence: CASRLSGGYEQYF.